What follows are 15 T cell receptor beta chains derived from one specimen sequenced in a study of T-cell memory formation after mild COVID-19. From the 5' RACE reads, TCRdb called clonotypes with MiXCR, one entry per CDR3 protein. The sample contains under 300,000 distinct CDR3 sequences, around 15% of which appear only once. Sequenced material: PBMCs or a T cell subset sorted from them (not recorded which). These receptors all come from a man between 18 and 29 years old who had mild COVID-19 (a few samples of this study predate the infection). Cell type and time point are not known.

This clonotype was found a few times. This chain uses TRBV6-5 with TRBJ2-3; 10 bases are a match to TRBD1. Trimming cost V 5 bases and J 3 bases; bases outside gene matches: 11. There are 17 residues in the CDR3. Looked up from germline, CDR1 is MNHEY and CDR2 is SVGAGI. The CDR3 protein is CASSMGQGLGPTDTQYF. The DNA for the CDR3 is TGTGCCAGCAGTATGGGACAGGGGCTGGGGCCGACAGATACGCAGTATTTT.

This clonotype was seen a few times. This chain uses TRBV6-1 with TRBJ1-1; D is ambiguous. The CDR3 has 15 residues. From germline, CDR1 is MNHNS and CDR2 SASEGT. Between the trimmed V and J ends, which lost 5 bases and 2 bases, there was a span of 15 bases. CDR3 sequence (DNA): TGTGCCAGCAGTTCCACGGGAGCAGAAAACACTGAAGCTTTCTTT. Amino acid sequence: CASSSTGAENTEAFF.

This clonotype showed up just a few times. The chain links TRBV20-1 to TRBJ1-1; maybe TRBD1 (6 bases). V lost 2 bases, J lost 1 base, and 11 bases lay in between. The CDR3 runs to 14 residues. From germline, CDR1 is DFQATT and CDR2 SNEGSKA (reference sequence). The CDR3 reads CSARSGHPNTEAFF. CDR3 coding DNA: TGCAGTGCTAGATCGGGACATCCGAACACTGAAGCTTTCTTT.

This clonotype occurred a few times. This sequence joins TRBV6-2 or TRBV6-3 and TRBJ2-7, with 8 positions matching TRBD1. With V trimmed by 8 bases and J by 6 bases, 3 bases remained unmatched. This CDR3 contains 11 residues. Germline V gene lookup returns CDR1 MNHEY and CDR2 SVGEGT. This chain's CDR3 is CASGQGPEQYV. The CDR3 DNA is TGTGCCAGCGGACAGGGCCCCGAGCAGTACGTC.

This clonotype was counted ten times or more. The chain combines TRBV6-5 with TRBJ2-7, with 12 bases identical to TRBD1. J was trimmed by 4 bases and V by 5 bases; bases with no gene match: 6. The germline gives CDR1 MNHEY, CDR2 SVGAGI. CDR3 length equals 15 residues. The CDR3 DNA reads TGTGCCAGCAGTCGCGGGACAGGGGGCGCTTACGAGCAGTACGTC. Its translation: CASSRGTGGAYEQYV.

This sequence joins TRBV5-1 and TRBJ2-1; D ambiguous. CDR1 and CDR2 from the germline V gene are SGHRS and YFSETQ. The germline V and J ends were trimmed by 0 bases and 0 bases, with 7 bases remaining between them. The CDR3 is 15 residues long. The CDR3 spells CASSLVQASYNEQFF. CDR3 bases: TGCGCCAGCAGCTTGGTCCAGGCCTCCTACAATGAGCAGTTCTTC.

There are many counts of this clonotype. The rearrangement uses TRBV7-6 and TRBJ2-3; D possibly corresponds to TRBD2 (7 bases). Trimming removed 1 base at V and 4 bases at J, with 21 bases between. Germline loops: CDR1 SGHVS, CDR2 FNYEAQ. The CDR3 is 18 amino acids. For the CDR3, the DNA is TGTGCCAGCAGCTTAGGAAGGACCTTGGCGGGGGCGGCAGATACGCAGTATTTT. Protein product: CASSLGRTLAGAADTQYF.

The chain carries TRBV20-1 and TRBJ2-4, with D maybe TRBD2 (5 bases). Germline-derived CDR1 and CDR2 are DFQATT and SNEGSKA (reference sequence). This CDR3 has 16 amino acids. Trimming removed 1 base at V and 1 base at J, with 14 bases between. CDR3 in amino acids: CSARVQAEEAKNIQYF. Here the CDR3 DNA reads TGCAGTGCTAGAGTGCAGGCGGAGGAGGCCAAAAACATTCAGTACTTC.

The chain has TRBV12-3 or TRBV12-4 and TRBJ2-5; unclear D gene. The CDR3 is 14 amino acids. V was clipped by 6 bases and J by 3 bases, with 14 bases between them. CDR3 DNA sequence: TGTGCCAGCAGAGAAAGCCCCTGGGAAGAGACCCAGTACTTC. It is translated as CASRESPWEETQYF.

This clonotype was detected only a few times. The genes are TRBV5-1 and TRBJ2-1, with 7 nucleotides matching TRBD2. The CDR3 has 14 amino acids. CDR1 SGHRS and CDR2 YFSETQ come from the germline V gene. The V gene end was trimmed by 4 bases and the J gene end by 5 bases; junction bases not matched to a gene: 6. The CDR3 sequence: CASSPPAGDNEQFF. For the CDR3, the DNA is TGCGCCAGCAGCCCCCCGGCGGGGGACAATGAGCAGTTCTTC. The full variable domain, completed using reference TRBV5-1 and TRBJ2-1, is KAGVTQTPRYLIKTRGQQVTLSCSPISGHRSVSWYQQTPGQGLQFLFEYFSETQRNKGNFPGRFSGRQFSNSRSEMNVSTLELGDSALYLCASSPPAGDNEQFFGPGTRLTVL.

This clonotype was counted only a few times. The gene calls are TRBV9 and TRBJ2-2, with D possibly being TRBD2 (5 bases). The CDR3 covers 13 residues. V lost 1 base and J 5 bases, leaving 6 bases between the germline ends. The germline V gene has CDR1 SGDLS and CDR2 YYNGEE. The CDR3 protein is CASSVRGTGELFF. In DNA, the CDR3 is TGTGCCAGCAGCGTACGGGGAACCGGGGAGCTGTTTTTT.

The chain is built from TRBV7-2 and TRBJ2-7; D may correspond to TRBD1 or TRBD2 (6 bases each). CDR3 length equals 13 residues. Trimming shortened V by 4 bases and J by 3 bases, and 10 bases separated the two germline ends. CDR1 is SGHTA and CDR2 is FQGNSA in the germline V gene. CDR3 residues: CASSYREDYEQYF. The CDR3 bases are TGTGCCAGCAGCTACAGGGAGGACTACGAGCAGTACTTC. The full variable domain, in which reference TRBV7-2 and TRBJ2-7 provide the parts outside the CDR3, is GAGVSQSPSNKVTEKGKDVELRCDPISGHTALYWYRQSLGQGLEFLIYFQGNSAPDKSGLPSDRFSAERTGGSVSTLTIQRTQQEDSAVYLCASSYREDYEQYFGPGTRLTVT.

V usage is TRBV12-3 or TRBV12-4 and J usage is TRBJ2-7; TRBD1 aligns across 7 bases. The J segment lost 0 bases and the V segment lost 4 bases, leaving 6 bases of the junction unmatched. This CDR3 region has 15 residues. CDR3 sequence: CASSSPHRGSYEQYF. The CDR3 region has the DNA TGTGCCAGCAGTTCGCCCCACAGGGGCTCCTACGAGCAGTACTTC.

This clonotype was seen a few times. The DNA for the CDR3 is TGTGCCAGCAGTTACTCTACAGGGACCACATTGAACACTGAAGCTTTCTTT. Amino acid sequence: CASSYSTGTTLNTEAFF. The chain couples TRBV6-5 to TRBJ1-1; a weak D match, TRBD1 (6 bases). Deletions cut 0 bases from V and 0 bases from J, with 14 bases between. CDR1 and CDR2 from the germline V gene are MNHEY and SVGAGI. The CDR3 has 17 amino acids.

This clonotype appeared a few times. J is TRBJ1-1 and V is TRBV15; possibly TRBD1 for D (6 bases). Trimming removed 3 bases from V and 6 bases from J, with 14 bases in between. The CDR3 extends over 14 amino acids. The germline CDR1 and CDR2 sequences are LNHNV and YYDKDF (reference sequence). This CDR3 is CATSSVFRGPEAFF. The CDR3 coding sequence is TGTGCCACCAGCAGTGTATTCAGGGGTCCTGAAGCTTTCTTT.